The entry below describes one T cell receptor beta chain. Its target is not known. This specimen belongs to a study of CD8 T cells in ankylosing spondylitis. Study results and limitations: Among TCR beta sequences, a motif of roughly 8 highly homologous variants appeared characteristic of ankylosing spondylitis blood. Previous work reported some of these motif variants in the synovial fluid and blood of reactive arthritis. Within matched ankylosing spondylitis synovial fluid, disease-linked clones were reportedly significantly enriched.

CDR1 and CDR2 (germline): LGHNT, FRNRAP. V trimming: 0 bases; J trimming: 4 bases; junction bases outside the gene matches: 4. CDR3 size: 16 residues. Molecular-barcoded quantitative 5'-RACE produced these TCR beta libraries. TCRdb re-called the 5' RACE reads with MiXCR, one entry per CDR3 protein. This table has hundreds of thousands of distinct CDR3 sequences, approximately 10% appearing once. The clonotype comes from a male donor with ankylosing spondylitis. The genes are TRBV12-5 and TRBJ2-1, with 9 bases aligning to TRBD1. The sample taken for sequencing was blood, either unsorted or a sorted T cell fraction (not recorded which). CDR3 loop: CASGLVRGTGYNEQFF. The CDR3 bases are TGTGCTAGTGGTTTGGTAAGGGGGACAGGGTACAATGAGCAGTTCTTC. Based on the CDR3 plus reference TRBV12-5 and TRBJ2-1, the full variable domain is DARVTQTPRHKVTEMGQEVTMRCQPILGHNTVFWYRQTMMQGLELLAYFRNRAPLDDSGMPKDRFSAEMPDATLATLKIQPSEPRDSAVYFCASGLVRGTGYNEQFFGPGTRLTVL.